This is a list of T cell receptor beta chains from one sample in a study of OX40 agonist ivuxolimab in advanced cancers. Sequenced by immunoSEQ multiplex PCR; TCRdb stores in-frame clones only, minus some. In the table there are some 19,000 clones, roughly 80% of which are singletons. Specimen: CD4+ or CD8+ T cells sorted from blood, collected in a trial of the OX40 agonist ivuxolimab. The receptors derive from an adult with an advanced solid tumor such as melanoma, head and neck, liver or kidney cancer. Both conserved end residues are part of each CDR3. D genes are given only for firm matches. Only part of the rows carry a size: once, few, many, or a class if the clone is expanded.

TRBJ2-3 | TRBV9 | . | once | TGTGCCAGCAGCCACGGGGGCACAGATACGCAGTATTTT | CASSHGGTDTQYF
TRBJ2-5 | TRBV7-9 | . | . | TGTGCCAGCAGCTTCGTTCTAGAGGGGACAACCCAGTACTTC | CASSFVLEGTTQYF
TRBJ1-5 | TRBV7-9 | . | . | TGTGCCAGCAGCTTAGGAGGAGGGAATGGCAATCAGCCCCAGCATTTT | CASSLGGGNGNQPQHF
TRBJ2-1 | TRBV6-5 | . | few | TGTGCCAGCAGTGGGATCAACAATGAGCAGTTCTTC | CASSGINNEQFF
TRBJ1-2 | TRBV20-1 | . | . | TGCAGTGCTAGTTTAGTAGGTGGCTACACCTTC | CSASLVGGYTF
TRBJ2-5 | TRBV2 | . | . | TGTGCCAGCGGAGAGACCCAGTACTTC | CASGETQYF
TRBJ2-5 | TRBV7-2 | . | . | TGTGCCAGCAGCTTTAACGGCGGCGGGGGCCCCGAGACCCAGTACTTC | CASSFNGGGGPETQYF
TRBJ1-4 | TRBV2 | . | . | TGTGCCAGCAGATACGGGACTCAAAATGAAAAACTGTTTTTT | CASRYGTQNEKLFF
TRBJ1-2 | TRBV29-1 | TRBD1 | . | TGCAGCGTTGGGGTGACAGGGTTCAACTATGGCTACACCTTC | CSVGVTGFNYGYTF
TRBJ2-1 | TRBV7-2 | . | . | TGTGCCAGCAGCTTACGGCGGAACGGCAATGAGCAGTTCTTC | CASSLRRNGNEQFF
TRBJ1-2 | TRBV27 | . | . | TGTGCCAGCAGTTTATCGAGTGCCAGGGTGAGGGGCTACACCTTC | CASSLSSARVRGYTF
TRBJ2-7 | TRBV11-2 | . | few | TGTGCCAGCTCCCCAGCCTACGAGCAGTACTTC | CASSPAYEQYF
TRBJ1-6 | TRBV7-9 | . | . | TGTGCCAGCAGCTTAGAAGAGGGTTGGAATTCACCCCTCCACTTT | CASSLEEGWNSPLHF
TRBJ1-2 | TRBV19 | . | . | TGTGCCAGTAGTAACCGACAGGCCTCTAACTATGGCTACACCTTC | CASSNRQASNYGYTF